Sequencing of this T cell receptor (beta chain) was carried out in a study of blood T cell repertoires in COVID-19. The wider study: Sample material is recorded as cDNA or gDNA derived from T cells, B-cell-depleted T cells, or PBMCs.

Per the original methods: Reference gene primer amplification gave estimated nucleated cell counts. Here immunoSEQ multiplex PCR was the method, and the copy in TCRdb shows in-frame clones only, minus some. That table furnishes V, J and clone size, whereas the DNA furnished D and trimming. This table has 200,000 or so clones, 80% appearing once. This CDR3 contains 14 residues. V lost 1 base, J lost 7 bases, and 5 bases stayed unmatched. Germline loops: CDR1 SEHNR, CDR2 FQNEAQ (reference sequence). This clonotype originated in a human donor in a cohort sampled during active COVID-19. The chain couples TRBV7-9 to TRBJ1-2, with TRBD1 matching 8 bases. The sequencing input was peripheral blood. The CDR3 reads CASSLVETGVGYTF. The CDR3, as DNA: TGTGCCAGCAGCTTAGTCGAGACAGGGGTTGGCTACACCTTC.